One sample yielded the 23 T cell receptor beta chains listed below, sequenced in a study of cytomegalovirus exposure and HLA in healthy donors. The table came from immunoSEQ multiplex PCR; TCRdb's copy has only in-frame clones and leaves some out. The data show 100,000 to 150,000 clones, with 80% to 90% seen just once and around 1.1% held by the top ten. The specimen was PBMCs. These receptors all come from a woman younger than 30 in good health and CMV-seronegative.

The chain is built from TRBV10-3 and TRBJ2-7; the D gene is possibly TRBD2 (5 bases). This CDR3 spans 13 amino acids. CDR1 is ENHRY and CDR2 is SYGVKD in the germline V gene. Trimming removed 4 bases from V and 4 bases from J, with 11 bases in between. CDR3 sequence (DNA): TGTGCCATCAGTGGTCTAGCAAATTACGAGCAGTACTTC. This sequence encodes CAISGLANYEQYF.

Of note for this clone: The junction and the germline gene differ at one end; a read error may be behind it. The V call is TRBV10-3, the J call TRBJ1-4; 7 bases match TRBD1. This CDR3 has 14 amino acids. The germline V gene encodes CDR1 ENHRY and CDR2 SYGVKD. CDR3 loop: CATSAGQSNEKLFF. The CDR3 DNA reads as TGTGCCACCAGTGCGGGACAGTCTAATGAAAAACTGTTTTTT.

V gene TRBV5-1 combines with J gene TRBJ1-4, with TRBD1 matching over 9 bases. The CDR3 spans 15 residues. Germline lookup yields CDR1 SGHRS and CDR2 YFSETQ. V dropped 3 bases and J dropped 3; count of bases not matched to a gene: 3. The CDR3 loop is CASSSRQGANEKLFF. The CDR3, as DNA: TGCGCCAGCAGCTCGAGACAGGGGGCTAATGAAAAACTGTTTTTT.

The table lists this clone with a count of one. The chain joins TRBV2 to TRBJ2-6; 10 nucleotides line up with TRBD2. This CDR3 comprises 17 residues. V shed 8 bases, J shed 0 bases, and the junction held 7 bases outside the gene matches. CDR1 and CDR2 from the germline V gene are SNHLY and FYNNEI. The CDR3 spells CASLGGLASSGANVLTF. The CDR3 DNA reads TGTGCCAGCTTGGGGGGACTAGCGAGCTCTGGGGCCAACGTCCTGACTTTC.

The V gene is TRBV20-1, the J gene TRBJ2-7; D is ambiguous. This CDR3 comprises 11 residues. Trimming removed 8 bases from V and 0 bases from J, with 8 bases in between. The germline CDR1 and CDR2 sequences are DFQATT and SNEGSKA (reference sequence). The CDR3 sequence is CSPRPSYEQYF. CDR3 sequence (DNA): TGCAGTCCGCGCCCCTCCTACGAGCAGTACTTC.

V gene TRBV6-5 combines with J gene TRBJ2-2; D not resolved. CDR3 size: 13 residues. CDR1 and CDR2 (germline): MNHEY, SVGAGI. The V gene lost 2 bases and the J gene lost 8 bases, with 9 bases spanning the gap. DNA for the CDR3: TGTGCCAGCAGTTACCCCTCCGGGGGGGAGCTGTTTTTT. Protein product: CASSYPSGGELFF.

The rearrangement joins TRBV28 to TRBJ1-1; D call uncertain. This CDR3 is built from 14 residues. The germline V gene encodes CDR1 MDHEN and CDR2 SYDVKM. Deletions cut 3 bases from V and 1 base from J, with 9 bases between. CDR3 sequence (DNA): TGTGCCAGCAGTTTGTCTCTCCCGAACACTGAAGCTTTCTTT. Translating gives CASSLSLPNTEAFF. The entire variable domain, with the rest obtained from reference TRBV28 and TRBJ1-1, is as follows: DVKVTQSSRYLVKRTGEKVFLECVQDMDHENMFWYRQDPGLGLRLIYFSYDVKMKEKGDIPEGYSVSREKKERFSLILESASTNQTSMYLCASSLSLPNTEAFFGQGTRLTVV.

The chain is built from TRBV4-3 and TRBJ2-3, with D hard to call. The germline V gene encodes CDR1 LGHNA and CDR2 YSLEER. Trimming stripped 3 bases from V and 5 bases from J, with 15 bases between. This CDR3 region has 15 residues. This CDR3 is CASSQGHAYGDTQYF. The CDR3, as DNA: TGCGCCAGCAGCCAGGGCCATGCGTATGGAGATACGCAGTATTTT.

The V and J genes are TRBV4-3 and TRBJ1-5, with TRBD1 as a possible D gene (6 bases). Germline CDR1 and CDR2: LGHNA and YSLEER. This CDR3 is 15 amino acids long. The V end was cut by 0 bases, the J end by 6 bases, with 12 bases between. The DNA of the CDR3 is TGCGCCAGCAGCCAAGAGTACAGGGTTGGTCAGCCCCAGCATTTT. Protein sequence: CASSQEYRVGQPQHF.

V gene TRBV11-2 combines with J gene TRBJ2-7; a possible D gene is TRBD1 (6 bases). Trimming took 4 bases from V and 1 from J, leaving 11 bases between them. The CDR3 loop spans 14 amino acids. Germline lookup yields CDR1 SGHAT and CDR2 FQNNGV. For the CDR3, the DNA is TGTGCCAGCAGCTCCCGGGACATATCCTACGAGCAGTACGTC. This sequence encodes CASSSRDISYEQYV.

The chain recombines TRBV11-2 with TRBJ2-3, with a tentative D call TRBD2 (5 bases). V dropped 6 bases and J dropped 1 base, with 14 bases sitting between them. The CDR3 length is 15 residues. The germline CDR1 and CDR2 sequences are SGHAT and FQNNGV. The CDR3 bases are TGTGCCAGCAGAAAAAGGCGGGCACGCACAGATACGCAGTATTTT. Residues: CASRKRRARTDTQYF.

The gene calls are TRBV19 and TRBJ1-1; 7 bases are shared with TRBD1. CDR1 and CDR2 from the germline V gene are LNHDA and SQIVND (reference sequence). Germline trimming cut 6 bases from V and 0 bases from J; bases unmatched to any gene: 4. The CDR3 totals 14 residues. The CDR3 sequence is CASSTGQMNTEAFF. In DNA, the CDR3 is TGTGCCAGTAGCACGGGACAGATGAACACTGAAGCTTTCTTT.

The sample holds one count of this clone. This chain connects TRBV7-9 to TRBJ2-7, with 8 bases identical to TRBD1. In germline, CDR1 is SEHNR, CDR2 FQNEAQ (reference sequence). With V trimmed by 5 bases and J by 5 bases, 8 bases remained unmatched. CDR3 size: 14 residues. The CDR3 region has the DNA TGTGCCAGCAGCCCTGACAGGGGTACGAACGAGCAGTACTTC. As protein: CASSPDRGTNEQYF.

The chain links TRBV10-1 to TRBJ2-1; 16 bases are shared with TRBD2. This CDR3 spans 18 amino acids. Looked up from germline, CDR1 is WNHNN and CDR2 is SYGVQD (reference sequence). V lost 1 base, J lost 5 bases, and 5 bases stayed unmatched. CDR3 bases: TGCGCCAGCAGTGAGTTGGGACTAGCGGGAGGGCCAGACAATGAGCAGTTCTTC. This encodes CASSELGLAGGPDNEQFF.

The CDR3 protein is CASSLYRGYNYGYTF. CDR3 DNA sequence: TGTGCCAGCAGCCTCTACAGGGGTTATAACTATGGCTACACCTTC. V is TRBV5-6 and J is TRBJ1-2; TRBD1 aligns across 7 bases. Germline loops: CDR1 SGHDT, CDR2 YYEEEE. The CDR3 sequence is 15 residues long. J was trimmed by 1 base and V by 4 bases; bases with no gene match: 7.

The chain couples TRBV30 to TRBJ2-3; 7 bases are shared with TRBD2. Per germline, CDR1 GTSNPN and CDR2 SVGIG (reference sequence). The CDR3 length is 15 residues. After removal of 3 bases from V and 6 bases from J, the junction contained 12 bases not matched to a gene. The DNA of the CDR3 is TGTGCCTGGAGCTCTCTAGCGGATTTTTTGGATACGCAGTATTTT. It translates to CAWSSLADFLDTQYF.

In DNA, the CDR3 is TGTGCCTGGAGTGGGACTAGCACAGATACGCAGTATTTT. It specifies CAWSGTSTDTQYF. The V call is TRBV30, the J call TRBJ2-3; a possible D gene is TRBD2 (5 bases). Germline values: CDR1 GTSNPN, CDR2 SVGIG (reference sequence). V was clipped by 1 base and J by 0 bases, with 5 bases between them. The CDR3 is 13 residues long.

This sequence joins TRBV10-2 and TRBJ2-1; tentatively, D is TRBD2 (6 bases). The CDR3 has 17 residues. V gave up 5 bases and J gave up 6 bases, with 23 bases separating them. Germline assignment: CDR1 WSHSY and CDR2 SAAADI. The CDR3 region has the DNA TGCGCCAGCAGTCCCCCCTATCCTAGCGATGGGGTCAATGAGCAGTTCTTC. Protein sequence: CASSPPYPSDGVNEQFF.

The gene calls are TRBV28 and TRBJ2-7, with TRBD1 matching 7 bases. Germline assignment: CDR1 MDHEN and CDR2 SYDVKM. This CDR3 has 16 residues. With 6 bases clipped from V and 5 bases from J, the junction kept 16 bases outside the gene matches. The CDR3 protein is CASSPSSTGETDEQYF. The CDR3 DNA follows: TGTGCCAGCAGCCCATCCTCCACAGGGGAGACCGACGAGCAGTACTTC.

The CDR3 nucleotides are TGTGCCAGCATAGCGACAGGTCCGAACACTGAAGCTTTCTTT. Encoded protein: CASIATGPNTEAFF. The rearrangement links TRBV2 to TRBJ1-1, with D possibly TRBD1 on 6 matching bases. Trimming took off 7 bases at V and 1 base at J, with 13 bases between the two ends. The CDR3 loop spans 14 amino acids. Looked up from germline, CDR1 is SNHLY and CDR2 is FYNNEI.

The chain combines TRBV5-6 with TRBJ1-5; D may be TRBD1 (6 bases). The CDR3 runs to 14 residues. From germline, CDR1 is SGHDT and CDR2 YYEEEE. Trimming stripped 0 bases from V and 7 bases from J, with 11 bases between. The CDR3, as DNA: TGTGCCAGCAGCTTGGCAGGGGACCACCAGCCCCAGCATTTT. Translated: CASSLAGDHQPQHF.

V gene TRBV5-1 combines with J gene TRBJ1-1; 7 nucleotides match TRBD1. The CDR3 has 14 amino acids. V shed 4 bases, J shed 1 base, and the junction held 4 bases outside the gene matches. CDR1 is SGHRS, CDR2 YFSETQ, per germline. CDR3 in amino acids: CASSLYRGNTEAFF. The CDR3 DNA is TGCGCCAGCAGCCTGTACAGGGGGAACACTGAAGCTTTCTTT.

V is TRBV27 and J is TRBJ2-5; perhaps TRBD2 as D (6 bases). Germline V CDR1 and CDR2: MNHEY, SMNVEV (reference sequence). Trimming stripped 5 bases from V and 2 bases from J, with 15 bases between. The CDR3 consists of 15 residues. The CDR3 sequence is CASSINSGLQETQYF. DNA for the CDR3: TGTGCCAGCAGTATCAATTCCGGACTACAAGAGACCCAGTACTTC.